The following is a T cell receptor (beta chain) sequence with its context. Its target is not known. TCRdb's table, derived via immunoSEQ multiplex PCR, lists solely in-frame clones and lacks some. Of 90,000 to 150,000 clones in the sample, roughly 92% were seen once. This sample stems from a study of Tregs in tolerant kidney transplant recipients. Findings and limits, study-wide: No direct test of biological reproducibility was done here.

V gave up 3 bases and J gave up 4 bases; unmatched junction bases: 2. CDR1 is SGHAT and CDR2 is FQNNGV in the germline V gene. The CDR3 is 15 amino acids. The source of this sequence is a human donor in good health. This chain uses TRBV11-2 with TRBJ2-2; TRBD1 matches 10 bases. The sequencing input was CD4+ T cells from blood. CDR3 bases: TGTGCCAGCAGCTTCCGGACAGGGGGCACCGGGGAGCTGTTTTTT. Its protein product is CASSFRTGGTGELFF.